This passage covers 32 T cell receptor beta chains from one sample sequenced in a study of blood T cell repertoires in COVID-19. Assay: immunoSEQ multiplex PCR; the TCRdb copy retains only in-frame clones and omits some. This table holds 95,000 to 100,000 clones, about 80% found once. What was sequenced was peripheral blood. Source of these receptors: a human donor in a cohort sampled during active COVID-19.

The chain joins TRBV7-3 to TRBJ1-4, with TRBD1 identical over 7 bases. The V and J ends lost 2 bases and 2 bases, in that order; junction bases with no gene match: 5. Germline loops: CDR1 SGHTA, CDR2 FQGTGA. The CDR3 extends over 16 amino acids. The CDR3 protein is CASSLETGETNEKLFF. CDR3 DNA: TGTGCCAGCAGCTTAGAAACAGGGGAGACTAATGAAAAACTGTTTTTT.

This clone was seen more than once but under ten times. J is TRBJ2-7 and V is TRBV7-3, with 7 positions matching TRBD2. The CDR3 covers 16 residues. J gave up 2 bases and V 1 base, and 8 bases lay outside the gene matches. The germline V gene has CDR1 SGHTA and CDR2 FQGTGA. The CDR3 nucleotides read TGTGCCAGCAGCTTAAGGGGGGGACTGGATACCTACGAGCAGTACTTC. It codes for CASSLRGGLDTYEQYF.

This chain joins TRBV6-2 or TRBV6-3 and TRBJ2-2; D gene uncertain. Germline loops: CDR1 MNHEY, CDR2 SVGEGT. Trimming took 4 bases from V and 2 from J, leaving 11 bases between them. The CDR3 covers 15 residues. The DNA of the CDR3 is TGTGCCAGCAGTTTCTCGCTAGTTAACACCGGGGAGCTGTTTTTT. Amino acid sequence: CASSFSLVNTGELFF.

The CDR3 loop reads CASSLGSTVIGEKLFF. For the CDR3, the DNA is TGTGCCAGCAGCTTGGGATCGACAGTTATAGGTGAAAAACTGTTTTTT. This chain links TRBV5-4 with TRBJ1-4; D may be TRBD1 (5 bases). Trimming cost V 0 bases and J 7 bases, with 16 bases left between them. The CDR3 has 16 residues. The V gene's germline CDR1 is SGHNT and CDR2 YYREEE (reference sequence).

The CDR3: CATSDLSTVRAGGTDTQYF. The CDR3 DNA reads TGTGCCACCAGTGATTTGTCCACCGTAAGGGCGGGAGGCACAGATACGCAGTATTTT. The chain is built from TRBV24-1 and TRBJ2-3; TRBD2 agrees at 7 bases. Germline CDR1 KGHDR, CDR2 SFDVKD. This CDR3 is 19 amino acids long. The V segment lost 0 bases and the J segment 1 base; nucleotides outside the gene matches: 12.

This sequence joins TRBV7-2 and TRBJ1-1; no clear D gene. Trimming removed 5 bases from V and 4 bases from J, with 11 bases in between. The V gene's germline CDR1 is SGHTA and CDR2 FQGNSA. The CDR3 runs 13 residues. The CDR3 loop reads CASSATWSTEAFF. The DNA of the CDR3 is TGTGCCAGCAGCGCCACATGGTCCACTGAAGCTTTCTTT.

The J gene is TRBJ1-1, the V gene TRBV7-9; tentatively, D is TRBD1 (6 bases). V lost 7 bases, J lost 4 bases, and 13 bases lay in between. The CDR3 covers 13 residues. CDR1 and CDR2 (germline): SEHNR, FQNEAQ (reference sequence). The chain's CDR3 is CASMRGGATEAFF. Written as DNA, the CDR3 is TGTGCCAGCATGAGAGGGGGGGCCACTGAAGCTTTCTTT.

The CDR3: CASRADRGPYEQYF. The CDR3 DNA follows: TGTGCCAGCAGAGCGGACAGGGGGCCCTACGAGCAGTACTTC. This chain uses TRBV2 with TRBJ2-7; 11 positions agree with TRBD1. V gave up 6 bases and J gave up 2 bases; unmatched junction bases: 3. Germline lookup yields CDR1 SNHLY and CDR2 FYNNEI. CDR3 length: 14 amino acids.

This chain links TRBV28 with TRBJ1-6; 7 positions match TRBD1. The CDR3 has 14 residues. Trimming at V came to 11 bases and at J to 4 bases, leaving 8 bases not matched to a gene. Germline values: CDR1 MDHEN, CDR2 SYDVKM. The CDR3 loop reads CAARGVLYNSPLHF. As DNA, the CDR3 is TGTGCCGCCAGGGGGGTACTTTATAATTCACCCCTCCACTTT.

The chain employs TRBV12-5 and TRBJ2-5, with 8 bases fitting TRBD2. The ends lost 5 bases at V and 3 bases at J; junction bases unmatched: 2. This CDR3 comprises 13 residues. Germline V gene data show CDR1 as LGHNT and CDR2 as FRNRAP. The CDR3 sequence: CASGRSGKETQYF. The CDR3, as DNA: TGTGCTAGTGGTCGTAGCGGGAAAGAGACCCAGTACTTC. The full variable domain, with the rest looked up from reference TRBV12-5 and TRBJ2-5, is DARVTQTPRHKVTEMGQEVTMRCQPILGHNTVFWYRQTMMQGLELLAYFRNRAPLDDSGMPKDRFSAEMPDATLATLKIQPSEPRDSAVYFCASGRSGKETQYFGPGTRLLVL.

V usage is TRBV2 and J usage is TRBJ2-6; 7 bases match TRBD1. The trim removed 7 bases at V and 1 base at J, leaving 25 bases unmatched. Germline V CDR1 and CDR2: SNHLY, FYNNEI. The CDR3 is 22 residues long. CDR3 DNA: TGTGCCAGCAAGGGTAGACAGGGCTCATCATCATCAAATCCTTCTGGGGCCAACGTCCTGACTTTC. Its translation: CASKGRQGSSSSNPSGANVLTF.

The chain carries TRBV5-1 and TRBJ2-7; 7 nucleotides line up with TRBD1. The CDR3 has 15 amino acids. Germline lookup yields CDR1 SGHRS and CDR2 YFSETQ. V trimming: 0 bases; J trimming: 5 bases; junction bases outside the gene matches: 8. The CDR3 reads CASSLAGRGTDEQYF. The CDR3 region has the DNA TGCGCCAGCAGCTTGGCCGGCAGGGGGACCGACGAGCAGTACTTC.

V is TRBV12-5 and J is TRBJ2-3, with 10 bases matching TRBD1. The V gene end was trimmed by 6 bases and the J gene end by 3 bases; junction bases not matched to a gene: 6. The length of the CDR3 is 15 residues. Germline CDR1 reads LGHNT; CDR2 reads FRNRAP. DNA for the CDR3: TGTGCTAGTGGCGCGGGACAGGGGACTACAGATACGCAGTATTTT. It specifies CASGAGQGTTDTQYF.

The chain carries TRBV29-1 and TRBJ1-2; no clear D gene. The CDR3 is 13 residues long. Trimming stripped 2 bases from V and 5 bases from J, with 12 bases between. Germline assignment: CDR1 SQVTM and CDR2 ANQGSEA. The CDR3 bases are TGCAGCGTTGAACTTGCAGGAATTTATGGCTACACCTTC. Amino acid sequence: CSVELAGIYGYTF.

This rearrangement joins TRBV2 to TRBJ2-5; TRBD2 aligns across 8 bases. The CDR3 is 15 residues long. Germline V gives CDR1 SNHLY, CDR2 FYNNEI. V dropped 5 bases and J dropped 5; count of bases not matched to a gene: 10. The CDR3 reads CASSPASGGYETQYF. The CDR3 DNA is TGTGCCAGCAGTCCAGCTTCGGGGGGGTACGAGACCCAGTACTTC.

This clone was recorded at least ten times. The rearrangement joins TRBV7-8 to TRBJ2-5, with D perhaps TRBD2 (5 bases). CDR3 length: 19 residues. Germline V gives CDR1 SGHVS, CDR2 FQNEAQ. V was pared by 1 base and J by 2 bases, with 23 bases between. The CDR3 bases are TGTGCCAGCAGCTTAGGTGGACGAACGCGCCCAGCGGAACAAGAGACCCAGTACTTC. Protein: CASSLGGRTRPAEQETQYF.

The chain couples TRBV18 to TRBJ2-3; the D is unclear. V lost 4 bases and J 1 base, leaving 12 bases between the germline ends. There are 15 residues in the CDR3. The germline V gene has CDR1 KGHSH and CDR2 LQKENI. CDR3 protein: CASSLTAGRTDTQYF. The CDR3 bases are TGTGCCAGCTCACTCACTGCAGGCCGCACAGATACGCAGTATTTT.

The chain couples TRBV19 to TRBJ2-2, with D unclear. Germline loops: CDR1 LNHDA, CDR2 SQIVND (reference sequence). V was pared by 5 bases and J by 0 bases, with 13 bases between. This CDR3 comprises 16 residues. The chain's CDR3 is CASSSLTTTNTGELFF. In nucleotides, the CDR3 is TGTGCCAGTAGTTCTCTAACGACAACGAACACCGGGGAGCTGTTTTTT.

The chain couples TRBV11-2 to TRBJ1-1, with 10 bases identical to TRBD1. V shed 1 base and J 3 bases; nucleotides not matched to a gene: 8. CDR3 length: 17 amino acids. CDR1 and CDR2 from the germline V gene are SGHAT and FQNNGV. This CDR3 is CASSLARDRGQDTEAFF. The CDR3 bases are TGTGCCAGCAGCTTAGCCCGAGACAGGGGGCAGGACACTGAAGCTTTCTTT.

The CDR3 bases are TGTGCCAGCAGTCCCCTTACAGGGGCCGGTAGCACAGATACGCAGTATTTT. This translates into CASSPLTGAGSTDTQYF. J is TRBJ2-3 and V is TRBV28; 7 bases fit TRBD1. The germline gives CDR1 MDHEN, CDR2 SYDVKM. The CDR3 is 17 residues long. Trimming cost V 5 bases and J 0 bases; bases outside gene matches: 11.

The chain combines TRBV12-5 with TRBJ2-5; TRBD2 agrees at 10 bases. The germline CDR1 and CDR2 sequences are LGHNT and FRNRAP. The junction had 4 bases not matched to a gene; V was cut back by 4 bases and J by 2 bases. The CDR3 runs 15 residues. CDR3 bases: TGTGCTAGTGGTTGGACTAGCGGATTTCAAGAGACCCAGTACTTC. Protein sequence: CASGWTSGFQETQYF. Together with reference TRBV12-5 and TRBJ2-5, the CDR3 gives the full variable domain: DARVTQTPRHKVTEMGQEVTMRCQPILGHNTVFWYRQTMMQGLELLAYFRNRAPLDDSGMPKDRFSAEMPDATLATLKIQPSEPRDSAVYFCASGWTSGFQETQYFGPGTRLLVL.

The genes are TRBV12-3 or TRBV12-4 and TRBJ1-5; D ambiguous. V was cut by 2 bases and J by 8 bases, with 7 bases left in between. CDR3 length equals 12 residues. The CDR3 DNA is TGTGCCAGCAGTTTAAACTTGGAGCCCCAGCATTTT. This gives the protein CASSLNLEPQHF.

The rearrangement uses TRBV6-5 and TRBJ2-4; 9 nucleotides line up with TRBD2. Per germline, CDR1 MNHEY and CDR2 SVGAGI. Trimming at V came to 6 bases and at J to 2 bases, leaving 2 bases not matched to a gene. The CDR3 has 14 amino acids. CDR3 DNA sequence: TGTGCCAGCAGACTAGCGGGTTCCAAAAACATTCAGTACTTC. Encoded protein: CASRLAGSKNIQYF.

The V and J genes are TRBV9 and TRBJ1-1; maybe TRBD1 (5 bases). Germline CDR1 is SGDLS and CDR2 is YYNGEE. The V end was cut by 2 bases, the J end by 1 base, with 12 bases between. CDR3 size: 15 residues. The CDR3 region has the DNA TGTGCCAGCAGCGTGGCGGGGCAGAAGAACACTGAAGCTTTCTTT. This sequence encodes CASSVAGQKNTEAFF.

V usage is TRBV4-1 and J usage is TRBJ2-7; possible D gene TRBD2, 6 bases. The CDR3 covers 13 residues. Germline-derived CDR1 and CDR2 are MGHRA and YSYEKL. Trimming pared 3 bases from V and 5 bases from J, leaving 11 bases between. This CDR3 reads CASSHPAGNEQYF. In DNA form, the CDR3 reads TGCGCCAGCAGCCACCCCGCGGGGAACGAGCAGTACTTC.

V usage is TRBV18 and J usage is TRBJ1-2, with a tentative D call TRBD1 (5 bases). The V gene's germline CDR1 is KGHSH and CDR2 LQKENI. Trimming removed 3 bases at V and 0 bases at J, with 11 bases between. The length of the CDR3 is 15 residues. In DNA form, the CDR3 reads TGTGCCAGCTCACCGTCCACAGGAGCTAACTATGGCTACACCTTC. Protein: CASSPSTGANYGYTF.

The chain recombines TRBV28 with TRBJ1-5; TRBD1 aligns across 9 bases. The CDR3 sequence is 15 residues long. Germline V gene lookup returns CDR1 MDHEN and CDR2 SYDVKM. The V segment lost 6 bases and the J segment 6 bases; nucleotides outside the gene matches: 9. The chain's CDR3 is CASSSGTGRIQPQHF. The CDR3 nucleotides read TGTGCCAGCAGCTCCGGGACAGGGAGGATTCAGCCCCAGCATTTT. Combining the CDR3 with reference TRBV28 and TRBJ1-5 gives the whole variable domain DVKVTQSSRYLVKRTGEKVFLECVQDMDHENMFWYRQDPGLGLRLIYFSYDVKMKEKGDIPEGYSVSREKKERFSLILESASTNQTSMYLCASSSGTGRIQPQHFGDGTRLSIL.

This sequence joins TRBV6-5 and TRBJ2-2; 7 nucleotides match TRBD2. The trim removed 5 bases at V and 4 bases at J, leaving 7 bases unmatched. The CDR3 loop spans 15 amino acids. Germline V gene data show CDR1 as MNHEY and CDR2 as SVGAGI. The CDR3 DNA reads TGTGCCAGCAGTCGGGGCGGGGAGGGCACCGGGGAGCTGTTTTTT. Its translation: CASSRGGEGTGELFF.

The V gene is TRBV5-6, the J gene TRBJ2-3; TRBD1 is a possible D gene (6 bases). With 0 bases removed from V and 1 base from J, the gap between germline ends came to 21 bases. Germline CDR1 is SGHDT and CDR2 is YYEEEE. CDR3 length: 19 amino acids. The CDR3 DNA follows: TGTGCCAGCAGCTTGGCCCCACAGGGCCTTTCTCTCGGCACAGATACGCAGTATTTT. Amino acid sequence: CASSLAPQGLSLGTDTQYF.

The J gene is TRBJ2-3, the V gene TRBV5-8; the D gene is possibly TRBD1 (6 bases). The CDR3 covers 18 residues. Germline assignment: CDR1 SGHTS and CDR2 YDEGEE. The germline V and J ends were trimmed by 1 base and 2 bases, with 20 bases remaining between them. CDR3 DNA sequence: TGTGCCAGCAGCTTGTCAGTCTCGACAGGTCGATTCACAGATACGCAGTATTTT. Amino acids: CASSLSVSTGRFTDTQYF.

The CDR3 sequence: CASKQLQATNTEAFF. The CDR3 DNA sequence: TGTGCCAGCAAACAACTTCAGGCTACGAACACTGAAGCTTTCTTT. This sequence joins TRBV2 and TRBJ1-1; the D is unclear. Germline V gene data show CDR1 as SNHLY and CDR2 as FYNNEI. Trimming stripped 7 bases from V and 1 base from J, with 16 bases between. This CDR3 region has 15 residues.

V is TRBV19 and J is TRBJ2-1, with TRBD2 matching over 12 bases. The V segment lost 4 bases and the J segment 8 bases; nucleotides outside the gene matches: 6. Germline CDR1 LNHDA, CDR2 SQIVND (reference sequence). The CDR3 is made up of 15 amino acids. CDR3 coding DNA: TGTGCCAGTAGTAAGCGGACTAGCGGGGCCGATGAGCAGTTCTTC. Its protein is CASSKRTSGADEQFF.